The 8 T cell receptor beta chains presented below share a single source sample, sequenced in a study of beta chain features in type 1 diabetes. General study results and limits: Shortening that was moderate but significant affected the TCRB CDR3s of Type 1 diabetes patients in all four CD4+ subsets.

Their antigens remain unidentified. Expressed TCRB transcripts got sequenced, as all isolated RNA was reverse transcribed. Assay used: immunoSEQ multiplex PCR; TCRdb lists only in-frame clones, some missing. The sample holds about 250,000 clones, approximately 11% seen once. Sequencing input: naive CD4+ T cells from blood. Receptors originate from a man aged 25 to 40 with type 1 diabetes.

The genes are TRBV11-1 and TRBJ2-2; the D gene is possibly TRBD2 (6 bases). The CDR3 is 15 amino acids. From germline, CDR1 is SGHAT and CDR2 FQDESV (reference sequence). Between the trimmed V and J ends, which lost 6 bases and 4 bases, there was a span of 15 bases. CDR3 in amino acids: CASRRGRLPTGELFF. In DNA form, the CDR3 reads TGTGCCAGCAGACGGGGGAGGTTACCCACCGGGGAGCTGTTTTTT.

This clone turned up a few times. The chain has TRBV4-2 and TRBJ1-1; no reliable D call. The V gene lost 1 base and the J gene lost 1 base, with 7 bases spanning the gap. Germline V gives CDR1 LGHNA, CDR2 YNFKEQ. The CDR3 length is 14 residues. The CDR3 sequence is CASSQVSQNTEAFF. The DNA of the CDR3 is TGTGCCAGCAGCCAAGTCTCACAGAACACTGAAGCTTTCTTT.

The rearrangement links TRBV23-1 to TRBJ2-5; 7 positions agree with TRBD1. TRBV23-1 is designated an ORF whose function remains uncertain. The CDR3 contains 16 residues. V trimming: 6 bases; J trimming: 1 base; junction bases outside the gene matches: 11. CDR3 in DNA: TGCGCCAGCAGCCCTAGTCCGGGACAGAGCCAAGAGACCCAGTACTTC. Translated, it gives CASSPSPGQSQETQYF.

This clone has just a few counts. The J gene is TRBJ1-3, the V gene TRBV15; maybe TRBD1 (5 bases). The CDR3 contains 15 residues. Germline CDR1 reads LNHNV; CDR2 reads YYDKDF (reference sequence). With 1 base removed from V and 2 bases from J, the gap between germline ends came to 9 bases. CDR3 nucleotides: TGTGCCACCAGCAGAGGACAGAGCGCTGGAAACACCATATATTTT. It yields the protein CATSRGQSAGNTIYF.

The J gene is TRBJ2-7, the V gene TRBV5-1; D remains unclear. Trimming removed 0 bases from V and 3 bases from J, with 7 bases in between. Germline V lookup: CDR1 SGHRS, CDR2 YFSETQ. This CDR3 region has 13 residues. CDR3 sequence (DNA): TGCGCCAGCAGCTTGGAGAGGTACTACGAGCAGTACTTC. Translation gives CASSLERYYEQYF.

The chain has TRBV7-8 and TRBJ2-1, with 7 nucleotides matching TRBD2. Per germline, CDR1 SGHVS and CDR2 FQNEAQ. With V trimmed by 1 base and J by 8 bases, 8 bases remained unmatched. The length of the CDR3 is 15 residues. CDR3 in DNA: TGTGCCAGCAGCTTAGTACCGGGCGGGGGTTATGAGCAGTTCTTC. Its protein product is CASSLVPGGGYEQFF.

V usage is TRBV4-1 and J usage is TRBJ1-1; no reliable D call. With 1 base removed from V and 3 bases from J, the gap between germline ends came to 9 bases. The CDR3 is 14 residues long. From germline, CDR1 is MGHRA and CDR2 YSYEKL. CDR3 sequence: CASSQGYGDTEAFF. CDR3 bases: TGCGCCAGCAGCCAAGGATACGGGGACACTGAAGCTTTCTTT.

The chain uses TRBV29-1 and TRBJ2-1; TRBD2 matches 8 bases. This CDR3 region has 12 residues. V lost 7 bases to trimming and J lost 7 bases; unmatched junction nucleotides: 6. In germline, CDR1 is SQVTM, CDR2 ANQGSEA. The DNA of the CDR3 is TGCAGCGCCGAACCGGGGGGGAATGAGCAGTTCTTC. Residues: CSAEPGGNEQFF.